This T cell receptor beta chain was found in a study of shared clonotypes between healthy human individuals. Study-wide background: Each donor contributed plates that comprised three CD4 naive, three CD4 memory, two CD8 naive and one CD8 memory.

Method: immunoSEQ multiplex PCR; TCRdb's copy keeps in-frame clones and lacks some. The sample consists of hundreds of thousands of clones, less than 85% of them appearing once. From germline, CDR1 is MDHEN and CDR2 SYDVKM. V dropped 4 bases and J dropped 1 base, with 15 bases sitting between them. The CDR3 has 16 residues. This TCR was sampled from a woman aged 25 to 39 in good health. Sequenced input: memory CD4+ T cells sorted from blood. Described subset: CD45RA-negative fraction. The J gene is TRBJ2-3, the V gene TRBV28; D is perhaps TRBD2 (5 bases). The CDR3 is CASSSRTSPGTDTQYF. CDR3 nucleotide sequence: TGTGCCAGCAGTTCGCGGACTTCCCCGGGCACAGATACGCAGTATTTT. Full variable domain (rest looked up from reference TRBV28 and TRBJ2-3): DVKVTQSSRYLVKRTGEKVFLECVQDMDHENMFWYRQDPGLGLRLIYFSYDVKMKEKGDIPEGYSVSREKKERFSLILESASTNQTSMYLCASSSRTSPGTDTQYFGPGTRLTVL.